This entry describes one TCR beta chain. The entry originates in a study of blood T cell repertoires in COVID-19. Clones were sequenced by immunoSEQ multiplex PCR, and TCRdb holds only the in-frame ones, with some missing. The sample gives 60,000 or so clones, 85% of which show up once; 15% to 20% is in the top ten. The sequence came from a human donor in a cohort sampled during active COVID-19. Material for sequencing was peripheral blood.

DNA for the CDR3: TGTGCCAGTAGTATTCACAGGGTAGGGCCGAACACCGGGGAGCTGTTTTTT. This encodes CASSIHRVGPNTGELFF. The J gene is TRBJ2-2, the V gene TRBV19, with D maybe TRBD1 (6 bases). The V gene's germline CDR1 is LNHDA and CDR2 SQIVND (reference sequence). The V end lost 3 bases, the J end lost 0 bases, and 14 bases lay between the germline ends. The CDR3 totals 17 residues.